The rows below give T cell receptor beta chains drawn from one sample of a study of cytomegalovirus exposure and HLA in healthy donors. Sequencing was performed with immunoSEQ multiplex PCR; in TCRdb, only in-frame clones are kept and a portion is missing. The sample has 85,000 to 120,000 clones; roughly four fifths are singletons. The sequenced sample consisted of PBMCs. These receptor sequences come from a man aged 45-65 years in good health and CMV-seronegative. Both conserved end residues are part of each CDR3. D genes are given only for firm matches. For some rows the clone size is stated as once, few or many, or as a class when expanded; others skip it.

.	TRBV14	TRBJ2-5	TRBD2	CASSHGGTSGARETQYF	TGTGCCAGCAGCCATGGTGGGACTAGCGGGGCAAGAGAGACCCAGTACTTC
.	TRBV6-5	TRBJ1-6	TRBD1	CASSYIRQGAKSPLHF	TGTGCCAGCAGTTACATTCGACAGGGCGCGAAGTCACCCCTCCACTTT
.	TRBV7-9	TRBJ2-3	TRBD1	CSSSTDRGTDTQYF	TGTTCCAGCAGCACGGACAGGGGGACAGATACGCAGTATTTT
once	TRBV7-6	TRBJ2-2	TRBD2	CATASGYTGELFF	TGTGCCACCGCTAGCGGATACACCGGGGAGCTGTTTTTT
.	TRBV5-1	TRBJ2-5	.	CASSLGSQETQYF	TGCGCCAGCAGCTTGGGTTCACAAGAGACCCAGTACTTC
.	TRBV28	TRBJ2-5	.	CASSLSVQETQYF	TGTGCCAGCAGTTTATCGGTCCAAGAGACCCAGTACTTC
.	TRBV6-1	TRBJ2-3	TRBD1	CASSELRQGRDTQYF	TGTGCCAGCAGTGAATTACGACAGGGGCGGGATACGCAGTATTTT
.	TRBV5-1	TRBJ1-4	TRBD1	CASSSRTGGDEKLFF	TGCGCCAGCAGCTCCCGGACAGGGGGGGATGAAAAACTGTTTTTT
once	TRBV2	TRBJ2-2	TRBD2	CANSGETTGELFF	TGTGCCAATAGCGGGGAAACCACCGGGGAGCTGTTTTTT
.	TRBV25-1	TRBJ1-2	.	CASSDPGQAANYGYTF	TGTGCCAGCAGCGATCCGGGACAAGCCGCTAATTATGGCTACACCTTC
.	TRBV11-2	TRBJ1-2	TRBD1	CASSFTGDYGYTF	TGTGCCAGCAGCTTTACAGGGGACTATGGCTACACCTTC
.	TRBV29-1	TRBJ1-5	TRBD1	CSVEVGQGVGQPQHF	TGCAGCGTTGAGGTTGGGCAGGGGGTCGGTCAGCCCCAGCATTTT
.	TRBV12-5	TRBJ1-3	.	CASGTTGSGNTIYF	TGTGCTAGTGGCACGACAGGCTCTGGAAACACCATATATTTT
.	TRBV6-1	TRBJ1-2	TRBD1	CASSHRGNYGYTF	TGTGCCAGCAGCCACAGGGGAAACTATGGCTACACCTTC
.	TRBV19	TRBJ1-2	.	CASRPAHAGYGYTF	TGTGCCAGTAGGCCTGCCCACGCAGGCTATGGCTACACCTTC
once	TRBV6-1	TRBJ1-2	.	CASSFSSDRSYGYTF	TGTGCCAGCAGCTTTTCTTCGGACAGATCTTATGGCTACACCTTC
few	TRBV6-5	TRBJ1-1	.	CASRNNLYTEAFF	TGTGCCAGTAGAAATAACTTGTACACTGAAGCTTTCTTT
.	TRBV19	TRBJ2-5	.	CASSIGQGGTQYF	TGTGCCAGTAGTATTGGGCAAGGTGGGACCCAGTACTTC
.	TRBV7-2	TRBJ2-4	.	CASSPRERAKNIQYF	TGTGCCAGCAGCCCTCGAGAGAGAGCCAAAAACATTCAGTACTTC
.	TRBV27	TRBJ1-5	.	CASSSSGDRQPQHF	TGTGCCAGCAGTTCCTCAGGGGATCGTCAGCCCCAGCATTTT
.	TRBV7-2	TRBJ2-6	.	CASSLTRNSGANVLTF	TGTGCCAGCAGCTTAACGCGCAACTCTGGGGCCAACGTCCTGACTTTC
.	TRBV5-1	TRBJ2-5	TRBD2	CASSAETSGGKETQYF	TGCGCCAGCAGCGCCGAGACTAGCGGGGGTAAAGAGACCCAGTACTTC
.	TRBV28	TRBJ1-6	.	CASSPTGVNSPLHF	TGTGCCAGCAGCCCCACAGGAGTAAATTCACCCCTCCACTTT
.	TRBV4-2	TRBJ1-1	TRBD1	CASSQDRGQASLDTEALF	TGTGCCAGCAGCCAAGATCGAGGACAGGCTTCTCTCGACACTGAAGCTCTCTTT
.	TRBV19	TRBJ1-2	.	CASSPQSIGARGYTF	TGTGCCAGTAGTCCTCAATCTATAGGCGCTAGGGGCTACACCTTC
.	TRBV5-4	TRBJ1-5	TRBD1	CASSLDRGQPQHF	TGTGCCAGCAGCTTGGACAGGGGTCAGCCCCAGCATTTT
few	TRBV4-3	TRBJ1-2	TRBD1	CASSQDSDRVAYGYTF	TGCGCCAGCAGCCAAGATTCGGACAGGGTGGCCTATGGCTACACCTTC
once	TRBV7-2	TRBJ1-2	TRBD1	CASSFRTGGSNYGYTF	TGTGCCAGCAGCTTCCGGACAGGGGGCTCTAACTATGGCTACACCTTC
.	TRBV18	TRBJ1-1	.	CASSPTREWAEAFF	TGTGCCAGCTCACCTACCCGGGAATGGGCTGAAGCTTTCTTT
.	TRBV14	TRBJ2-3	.	CASSQELVPDTQYF	TGTGCCAGCAGCCAAGAGCTAGTCCCAGATACGCAGTATTTT
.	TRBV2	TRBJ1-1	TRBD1	CASKYDRDREAFF	TGTGCCAGCAAGTACGACAGGGACCGGGAAGCTTTCTTT
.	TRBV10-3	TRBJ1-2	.	CAISEQGSNGYTF	TGTGCCATCAGTGAACAGGGTTCCAATGGCTACACCTTC
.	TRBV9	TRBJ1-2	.	CASSVTSGNFGYTF	TGTGCCAGCAGCGTAACATCAGGGAACTTCGGCTACACCTTC
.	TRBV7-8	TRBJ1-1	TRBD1	CASSPGTGRMNTEAFF	TGTGCCAGCAGCCCAGGGACAGGGAGAATGAACACTGAAGCTTTCTTT
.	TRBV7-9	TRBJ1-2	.	CASSNWDTSNYGYTF	TGTGCCAGCAGCAACTGGGACACTTCTAACTATGGCTACACCTTC
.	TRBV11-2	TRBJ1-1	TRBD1	CASSTGQGSDKAFF	TGTGCCAGCAGCACGGGACAGGGAAGTGATAAAGCTTTCTTT
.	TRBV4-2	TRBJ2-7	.	CASSQTNSYEQYF	TGTGCCAGCAGCCAAACAAACTCCTACGAGCAGTACTTC
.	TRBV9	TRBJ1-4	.	CASSVGPPNEKLFF	TGTGCCAGCAGCGTAGGGCCTCCTAATGAAAAACTGTTTTTT
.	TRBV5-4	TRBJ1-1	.	CASSLYGTSSTEAFF	TGTGCCAGCAGCCTATACGGGACATCTAGCACTGAAGCTTTCTTT
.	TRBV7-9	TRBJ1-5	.	CASSRGSNQPQHF	TGTGCCAGCTCCAGGGGTAGCAATCAGCCCCAGCATTTT
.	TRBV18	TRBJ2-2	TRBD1	CASSPFGQENTGELFF	TGTGCCAGCTCTCCCTTCGGACAGGAGAACACCGGGGAGCTGTTTTTT
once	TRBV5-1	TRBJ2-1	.	CASSLVQVRGNEQFF	TGCGCCAGCAGCTTGGTTCAGGTCCGGGGCAATGAGCAGTTCTTC
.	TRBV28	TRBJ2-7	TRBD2	CASSSMSGITYEQYF	TGTGCCAGCAGTAGCATGAGCGGGATTACCTACGAGCAGTACTTC
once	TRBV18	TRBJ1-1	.	CASSPFSSGSNTEAFF	TGTGCCAGCTCGCCATTCAGTTCAGGGTCGAACACTGAAGCTTTCTTT
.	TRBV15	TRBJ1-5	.	CATSRPYSNQPQHF	TGTGCCACCAGCAGACCCTATAGCAATCAGCCCCAGCATTTT
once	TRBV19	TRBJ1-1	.	CASSIGPQQNTEAFF	TGTGCCAGTAGTATAGGTCCACAGCAGAACACTGAAGCTTTCTTT